Shown below are 13 T cell receptor beta chains from a single sample sequenced in a study of blood T cells in healthy people across ages. Using a J-beta primer mix together with a sample-barcoded 5' primer, a second PCR was run for roughly 6 to 12 cycles. MiXCR, run by TCRdb on the 5' RACE reads, gives a single entry per CDR3 protein. This repertoire shows about 800,000 distinct CDR3 sequences, 25% found once; its top ten account for around 3.6%. These data also formed part of another study, on T cells of mothers and their children.

Specimen: blood. Receptors originate from a boy younger than 18 in good health.

This clonotype was counted ten times or more. The J gene is TRBJ2-4, the V gene TRBV20-1, with 7 bases that match TRBD1. Trimming removed 6 bases from V and 0 bases from J; junction bases left unmatched: 14. Germline V gives CDR1 DFQATT, CDR2 SNEGSKA (reference sequence). This CDR3 contains 17 residues. CDR3 DNA: TGCAGTGCAGAGACAGGGTGGATTGGCCTAGCCAAAAACATTCAGTACTTC. Translating gives CSAETGWIGLAKNIQYF.

V usage is TRBV20-1 and J usage is TRBJ2-1; D tentatively reads TRBD1 or TRBD2 (6 bases each). The CDR3 runs 14 residues. Trimming took 1 base from V and 0 from J, leaving 7 bases between them. In germline, CDR1 is DFQATT, CDR2 SNEGSKA (reference sequence). The CDR3 coding sequence is TGCAGTGCTAGAGCGGGGGCCTCCTACAATGAGCAGTTCTTC. Translating gives CSARAGASYNEQFF.

The chain combines TRBV28 with TRBJ1-3; tentative D call: TRBD1 (5 bases). Germline lookup yields CDR1 MDHEN and CDR2 SYDVKM. Between the trimmed V and J ends, which lost 5 bases and 4 bases, there was a span of 15 bases. CDR3 length: 15 amino acids. The CDR3 nucleotides read TGTGCCAGCAGTGCCCCCCGGGGGTGGGGAAACACCATATATTTT. Its translation: CASSAPRGWGNTIYF. Variable domain in full (rest from reference TRBV28 and TRBJ1-3): DVKVTQSSRYLVKRTGEKVFLECVQDMDHENMFWYRQDPGLGLRLIYFSYDVKMKEKGDIPEGYSVSREKKERFSLILESASTNQTSMYLCASSAPRGWGNTIYFGEGSWLTVV.

This clonotype was seen a few times. A much larger clone sits a single nucleotide away, making a read error possible. This rearrangement joins TRBV25-1 to TRBJ2-4; D may correspond to TRBD1 or TRBD2 (5 bases each). V was shortened by 3 bases and J by 10 bases, with 13 bases between the two germline ends. Germline V lookup: CDR1 MGHDK, CDR2 SYGVNS. This CDR3 is built from 13 residues. Here the CDR3 DNA reads TGTGCCAGCAGTGAGTTGGGGACGGGGATTCAGTACTTC. This encodes CASSELGTGIQYF.

In its sample, this clonotype was seen a few times. The rearrangement links TRBV29-1 to TRBJ1-2, with a weak D call TRBD1 (5 bases). V lost 2 bases and J 4 bases, leaving 11 bases between the germline ends. The CDR3 is made up of 13 amino acids. CDR1 SQVTM and CDR2 ANQGSEA come from the germline V gene. The CDR3 protein is CSVEFDSSYGYTF. The DNA of the CDR3 is TGCAGCGTTGAATTCGACAGTTCCTATGGCTACACCTTC.

The chain links TRBV10-3 to TRBJ2-7, with 11 bases identical to TRBD2. The J segment lost 3 bases and the V segment lost 2 bases, leaving 6 bases of the junction unmatched. There are 16 residues in the CDR3. Germline loops: CDR1 ENHRY, CDR2 SYGVKD. CDR3 in DNA: TGTGCCATCAGTGAGAGTGCCCTAGCGGGGGGCTACGAGCAGTACTTC. It codes for CAISESALAGGYEQYF.

The V call is TRBV14, the J call TRBJ2-3; TRBD2 is a possible D gene (5 bases). Trimming left V 0 bases short and J 9 bases short, with 10 bases between. The CDR3 contains 13 residues. CDR1 and CDR2 from the germline V gene are SGHDN and FVKESK. DNA for the CDR3: TGTGCCAGCAGCCAAGATGCTAGCAGGACGCAGTATTTT. It specifies CASSQDASRTQYF.

As concerns this clonotype: A single base separates this from a much larger clone, so it may be a read error. The V gene is TRBV29-1, the J gene TRBJ1-1; D is uncertain. Per germline, CDR1 SQVTM and CDR2 ANQGSEA. CDR3 length: 14 amino acids. With 1 base removed from V and 3 bases from J, the gap between germline ends came to 12 bases. The CDR3 region is CSVEAVLLHTEAFF. Here the CDR3 DNA reads TGCAGCGTTGAAGCTGTCCTCCTGCACACTGAAGCTTTCTTT.

This clonotype was seen a handful of times. This chain uses TRBV7-8 with TRBJ2-5; D not certain. The J call may not be correct, given that the DNA end is closer to TRBJ2-7. Germline CDR1 is SGHVS and CDR2 is FQNEAQ. The CDR3 loop spans 12 amino acids. CDR3: CASSLESLEQYF. The CDR3 coding sequence is TGTGCCAGCAGCTTAGAGTCCCTCGAGCAGTACTTC.

V gene TRBV5-1 combines with J gene TRBJ2-1, with 10 nucleotides matching TRBD1. This CDR3 is built from 15 residues. After removal of 3 bases from V and 5 bases from J, the junction contained 5 bases not matched to a gene. Germline V gene data show CDR1 as SGHRS and CDR2 as YFSETQ. CDR3 coding DNA: TGCGCCAGCAGCTCAGGACAGGGGGATAACAATGAGCAGTTCTTC. Residues: CASSSGQGDNNEQFF.

V is TRBV4-2 and J is TRBJ2-1, with TRBD2 as a possible D gene (5 bases). Germline values: CDR1 LGHNA, CDR2 YNFKEQ. Between the trimmed V and J ends, which lost 1 base and 6 bases, there was a span of 13 bases. The CDR3 contains 15 residues. The CDR3 protein is CASSQVRDDLNEQFF. CDR3 coding DNA: TGTGCCAGCAGCCAAGTACGGGATGATCTCAATGAGCAGTTCTTC.

Only a few counts were recorded for this clonotype. The chain links TRBV2 to TRBJ2-5; D may be TRBD1 (5 bases). The J call may be incorrect, as the DNA end agrees better with TRBJ2-7. Germline CDR1 SNHLY, CDR2 FYNNEI. The CDR3 is 15 amino acids. The CDR3 sequence: CASSEKTGETYEQYF. The CDR3 DNA is TGTGCCAGCAGTGAAAAAACAGGAGAAACCTACGAGCAGTACTTC.

This clonotype was seen a few times. The chain recombines TRBV7-9 with TRBJ2-7, with 11 bases fitting TRBD2. The CDR3 length is 16 residues. V dropped 6 bases and J dropped 7; count of bases not matched to a gene: 14. Germline CDR1 SEHNR, CDR2 FQNEAQ (reference sequence). The CDR3 nucleotides read TGTGCCAGCAGTAGAGCTGAACTAGCGGGAGCTTCTGAGCAGTACTTC. Amino acid sequence: CASSRAELAGASEQYF.